What follows are 22 T cell receptor beta chains derived from one specimen sequenced in a study of a mutant IDH1 vaccine in newly diagnosed glioma (dated by TCRdb to the early 2020s). Library generation was performed with the immunoSEQ multiplex PCR assay. TCRdb retrieved this table from immuneACCESS and kept in-frame rearrangements only. Not all clones are present; in checked studies, unresolved V genes account for under half, and no reason is known for the remainder. For this sample there are 50,000 to 75,000 clones; more than 90% appear just once. Approximately 2.4% of the sample is in the top ten clones. This sample's time point label indicates: baseline, week 1 (first vaccination visit). In the paper's terms, the treatment or condition label means: pre-vaccination baseline after standard-of-care therapy. Here the sequenced sample was PBMCs, taken from a glioma patient treated with radiotherapy, temozolomide or both. These receptors all come from a man aged 50 or older with glioma.

This clone appeared once. The V call is TRBV30, the J call TRBJ2-7, with D possibly TRBD1 on 7 matching bases. CDR1 and CDR2 (germline): GTSNPN, SVGIG (reference sequence). The CDR3 runs 15 residues. Trimming removed 0 bases at V and 1 base at J, with 13 bases between. As DNA, the CDR3 is TGTGCCTGGAGTGTGGTGGGGGGACAGTCCTACGAGCAGTACTTC. Translation gives CAWSVVGGQSYEQYF.

The gene calls are TRBV28 and TRBJ2-1; D may be TRBD2 (6 bases). Germline lookup yields CDR1 MDHEN and CDR2 SYDVKM. V gave up 7 bases and J gave up 9 bases, with 16 bases separating them. The CDR3 totals 13 residues. As DNA, the CDR3 is TGTGCCAGCACCGGGGGACCCGCTGGTGAGCAGTTCTTC. Protein sequence: CASTGGPAGEQFF.

There are a few counts of this clone. The gene calls are TRBV25-1 and TRBJ2-7; a weak D match, TRBD1 (7 bases). CDR3 length equals 14 residues. In germline, CDR1 is MGHDK, CDR2 SYGVNS. Trimming left V 1 base short and J 7 bases short, with 14 bases between. CDR3 residues: CASSEFKGAGEQYF. CDR3 in DNA: TGTGCCAGCAGTGAATTCAAGGGGGCGGGGGAGCAGTACTTC.

The V gene is TRBV28, the J gene TRBJ2-5, with D unclear. The germline V gene encodes CDR1 MDHEN and CDR2 SYDVKM. The V gene lost 2 bases and the J gene lost 4 bases, with 11 bases spanning the gap. This CDR3 region has 14 residues. The CDR3 sequence is CASSLSSDAETQYF. The CDR3 DNA reads as TGTGCCAGCAGTTTAAGTTCGGATGCAGAGACCCAGTACTTC. Variable domain in full (rest from reference TRBV28 and TRBJ2-5): DVKVTQSSRYLVKRTGEKVFLECVQDMDHENMFWYRQDPGLGLRLIYFSYDVKMKEKGDIPEGYSVSREKKERFSLILESASTNQTSMYLCASSLSSDAETQYFGPGTRLLVL.

The genes are TRBV14 and TRBJ2-2; unclear D gene. This CDR3 spans 15 amino acids. Germline lookup yields CDR1 SGHDN and CDR2 FVKESK. Trimming took off 1 base at V and 3 bases at J, with 9 bases between the two ends. CDR3 in DNA: TGTGCCAGCAGCCAAGTGTACAGCTACACCGGGGAGCTGTTTTTT. This translates into CASSQVYSYTGELFF. Together with reference TRBV14 and TRBJ2-2, the CDR3 gives the full variable domain: EAGVTQFPSHSVIEKGQTVTLRCDPISGHDNLYWYRRVMGKEIKFLLHFVKESKQDESGMPNNRFLAERTGGTYSTLKVQPAELEDSGVYFCASSQVYSYTGELFFGEGSRLTVL.

The CDR3 DNA is TGTGCCAGCAGTTACTCGATCGCAGGCTACAATGAGCAGTTCTTC. This translates into CASSYSIAGYNEQFF. The rearrangement links TRBV6-5 to TRBJ2-1, with unresolved D. The CDR3 spans 15 residues. Germline V gene lookup returns CDR1 MNHEY and CDR2 SVGAGI. Trimming pared 0 bases from V and 3 bases from J, leaving 9 bases between.

The chain combines TRBV9 with TRBJ2-1; D is perhaps TRBD2 (5 bases). Germline CDR1 and CDR2: SGDLS and YYNGEE. The V gene lost 5 bases and the J gene lost 6 bases, with 18 bases spanning the gap. This CDR3 region has 15 residues. CDR3 bases: TGTGCCAGCAGTCCAAGCGGCCCTAGTGTCAATGAGCAGTTCTTC. It yields the protein CASSPSGPSVNEQFF.

This clone was recorded once. V usage is TRBV5-1 and J usage is TRBJ1-5, with TRBD1 identical over 10 bases. CDR1 and CDR2 from the germline V gene are SGHRS and YFSETQ. The J segment lost 4 bases and the V segment lost 4 bases, leaving 5 bases of the junction unmatched. The CDR3 sequence is 15 residues long. This CDR3 is CASSQTGGGNQPQHF. The CDR3 DNA is TGCGCCAGCAGCCAGACAGGGGGCGGAAATCAGCCCCAGCATTTT.

In this sample, this clone turned up a few times. The chain uses TRBV4-2 and TRBJ1-2; the D is unclear. The V gene's germline CDR1 is LGHNA and CDR2 YNFKEQ. V dropped 3 bases and J dropped 6 bases, with 17 bases sitting between them. The CDR3 contains 15 residues. CDR3 in amino acids: CASSQMRSWTDGYTF. CDR3 DNA sequence: TGTGCCAGCAGCCAGATGCGCTCTTGGACGGATGGCTACACCTTC.

The gene calls are TRBV7-8 and TRBJ1-4; no reliable D call. The V and J ends lost 1 base and 7 bases respectively, with 16 bases between them. Germline-derived CDR1 and CDR2 are SGHVS and FQNEAQ. This CDR3 is built from 16 residues. The chain's CDR3 is CASSLGRVGWGEKLFF. CDR3 sequence (DNA): TGTGCCAGCAGCTTAGGCCGGGTGGGGTGGGGTGAAAAACTGTTTTTT.

The count of this clone is one. This sequence joins TRBV2 and TRBJ2-1, with 12 bases that match TRBD1. This CDR3 has 12 residues. CDR1 is SNHLY, CDR2 FYNNEI, per germline. Germline trimming cut 7 bases from V and 16 bases from J; bases unmatched to any gene: 8. The DNA of the CDR3 is TGTGCCAGCACGATGGGACAGGGGGCAAATTTCTTC. It specifies CASTMGQGANFF. Using reference TRBV2 and TRBJ2-1 for the parts outside the CDR3, the full variable domain is EPEVTQTPSHQVTQMGQEVILRCVPISNHLYFYWYRQILGQKVEFLVSFYNNEISEKSEIFDDQFSVERPDGSNFTLKIRSTKLEDSAMYFCASTMGQGANFFGPGTRLTVL.

This chain connects TRBV10-1 to TRBJ2-7; 7 bases line up with TRBD1. The V and J ends lost 2 bases and 3 bases, in that order; junction bases with no gene match: 4. Germline values: CDR1 WNHNN, CDR2 SYGVQD (reference sequence). This CDR3 spans 14 amino acids. The CDR3 protein is CASSERDRNYEQYF. CDR3 nucleotides: TGCGCCAGCAGTGAGCGGGACAGAAACTACGAGCAGTACTTC.

V usage is TRBV7-9 and J usage is TRBJ1-3, with D possibly matching TRBD1 (5 bases). This CDR3 comprises 17 residues. Trimming pared 0 bases from V and 0 bases from J, leaving 12 bases between. Germline V lookup: CDR1 SEHNR, CDR2 FQNEAQ (reference sequence). The CDR3, as DNA: TGTGCCAGCAGCTTAGCGACAGCCAAGATCTCTGGAAACACCATATATTTT. Its protein product is CASSLATAKISGNTIYF.

The chain has TRBV27 and TRBJ1-4; D unclear. V was trimmed by 3 bases and J by 3 bases, leaving 8 bases between them. This CDR3 is 14 amino acids long. CDR1 and CDR2 from the germline V gene are MNHEY and SMNVEV (reference sequence). CDR3: CASSFLPANEKLFF. The DNA of the CDR3 is TGTGCCAGCAGTTTCCTTCCAGCTAATGAAAAACTGTTTTTT.

The V call is TRBV23-1, the J call TRBJ2-7; TRBD1 matches at 9 bases. TRBV23-1 is reported as an ORF; its role is uncertain. This CDR3 is 16 amino acids long. V trimming: 0 bases; J trimming: 2 bases; junction bases outside the gene matches: 5. Written as DNA, the CDR3 is TGCGCCAGCAGTCAATCTAGGACAGGGGTCCCCTACGAGCAGTACTTC. This encodes CASSQSRTGVPYEQYF.

This clone was counted only a few times. The J gene is TRBJ2-7, the V gene TRBV2, with D hard to call. V lost 0 bases to trimming and J lost 2 bases, with 17 bases between them. CDR1 and CDR2 (germline): SNHLY, FYNNEI. The CDR3 has 17 amino acids. The CDR3 region is CASSEALRNSFTYEQYF. CDR3 coding DNA: TGTGCCAGCAGTGAAGCGCTCCGGAATTCTTTTACCTACGAGCAGTACTTC.

This chain links TRBV2 with TRBJ2-1, with D unclear. Germline V gene lookup returns CDR1 SNHLY and CDR2 FYNNEI. The CDR3 extends over 15 amino acids. Trimming removed 2 bases at V and 4 bases at J, with 12 bases between. CDR3 nucleotides: TGTGCCAGCAGTGAATTAGGGTCAGAATACAATGAGCAGTTCTTC. This sequence encodes CASSELGSEYNEQFF.

V and J are TRBV28 and TRBJ1-4, with TRBD1 as a possible D gene (5 bases). This CDR3 region has 15 residues. Deletions cut 4 bases from V and 5 bases from J, with 14 bases between. CDR1 and CDR2 from the germline V gene are MDHEN and SYDVKM. The CDR3: CASSSTGARNEKLFF. The CDR3 nucleotides are TGTGCCAGCAGTTCCACCGGGGCGAGGAATGAAAAACTGTTTTTT.

CDR3 sequence reads: CASSLSVSGNTGELFF. The CDR3 DNA reads TGCGCCAGCAGCTTGTCAGTTTCAGGGAACACCGGGGAGCTGTTTTTT. The chain is built from TRBV5-1 and TRBJ2-2; no clear D. V was shortened by 1 base and J by 1 base, with 11 bases between the two germline ends. The length of the CDR3 is 16 residues. Germline CDR1 SGHRS, CDR2 YFSETQ.

The chain is built from TRBV19 and TRBJ2-5; D is undetermined. Germline lookup yields CDR1 LNHDA and CDR2 SQIVND (reference sequence). The CDR3 has 16 residues. Trimming shortened V by 6 bases and J by 0 bases, and 17 bases separated the two germline ends. The CDR3: CASSPHRWQNQETQYF. The CDR3 nucleotides read TGTGCCAGTAGCCCCCATCGATGGCAAAACCAAGAGACCCAGTACTTC.

The genes are TRBV29-1 and TRBJ2-7; D gene unclear. Trimming stripped 5 bases from V and 3 bases from J, with 14 bases between. The CDR3 is 13 amino acids. Looked up from germline, CDR1 is SQVTM and CDR2 is ANQGSEA. CDR3 in DNA: TGCAGCGTTCGGCCCAGCCTTTACTACGAGCAGTACTTC. Translated, it gives CSVRPSLYYEQYF.

The rearrangement joins TRBV15 to TRBJ2-7; TRBD1 is a possible D gene (6 bases). Trimming cost V 1 base and J 5 bases, with 9 bases left between them. The germline gives CDR1 LNHNV, CDR2 YYDKDF (reference sequence). The CDR3 length is 13 residues. The CDR3 protein is CATSRGQVHEQYF. CDR3 coding DNA: TGTGCCACCAGCAGAGGACAGGTCCACGAGCAGTACTTC. The whole variable domain, filled in from reference TRBV15 and TRBJ2-7, reads DAMVIQNPRYQVTQFGKPVTLSCSQTLNHNVMYWYQQKSSQAPKLLFHYYDKDFNNEADTPDNFQSRRPNTSFCFLDIRSPGLGDTAMYLCATSRGQVHEQYFGPGTRLTVT.